This passage covers 23 T cell receptor beta chains from one sample sequenced in a study of blood T cell repertoires in COVID-19 (dated by TCRdb to the early 2020s). The library was made by the immunoSEQ multiplex PCR assay. Entries here come from immuneACCESS through TCRdb and include only in-frame sequences with V and J called. Some clones fail to appear in such tables; in the studies checked, an unresolved V gene covers under half of the shortfall, and the cause of the remainder is unknown. Here the sample has about 42,000 clones; 80% to 90% occur a single time. Around 8.1% of the sample belongs to the ten largest clones. The sequencing input was peripheral blood. Source of these receptors: a man aged 25-40 years with active or convalescent COVID-19.

The chain employs TRBV7-9 and TRBJ2-5, with 10 nucleotides matching TRBD1. This CDR3 spans 14 amino acids. V lost 5 bases, J lost 5 bases, and 5 bases stayed unmatched. The germline V gene encodes CDR1 SEHNR and CDR2 FQNEAQ (reference sequence). CDR3 DNA sequence: TGTGCCAGCAGCCCGGGACAGGGGACGGAGACCCAGTACTTC. This translates into CASSPGQGTETQYF.

This chain joins TRBV11-2 and TRBJ2-2, with 10 bases identical to TRBD1. The CDR3 length is 15 residues. Looked up from germline, CDR1 is SGHAT and CDR2 is FQNNGV. Trimming took 6 bases from V and 8 from J; bases not matched to a gene: 9. The CDR3 sequence: CASRDPGTGVGELFF. The CDR3 region has the DNA TGTGCCAGCAGGGACCCAGGGACAGGGGTAGGGGAGCTGTTTTTT.

This clone showed up just a few times. V gene TRBV7-8 combines with J gene TRBJ2-7; 7 bases line up with TRBD2. The length of the CDR3 is 16 residues. Trimming took 2 bases from V and 5 from J; bases not matched to a gene: 12. From germline, CDR1 is SGHVS and CDR2 FQNEAQ. This CDR3 is CASSLRGGGIGDEQYF. The CDR3 DNA sequence: TGTGCCAGCAGCTTACGGGGCGGGGGAATAGGCGACGAGCAGTACTTC. Supplemented by reference TRBV7-8 and TRBJ2-7, the full variable domain reads GAGVSQSPRYKVAKRGQDVALRCDPISGHVSLFWYQQALGQGPEFLTYFQNEAQLDKSGLPSDRFFAERPEGSVSTLKIQRTQQEDSAVYLCASSLRGGGIGDEQYFGPGTRLTVT.

The rearrangement uses TRBV18 and TRBJ1-2; 8 nucleotides agree with TRBD1. The CDR3 length is 16 residues. In germline, CDR1 is KGHSH, CDR2 LQKENI. With V trimmed by 2 bases and J by 1 base, 6 bases remained unmatched. CDR3 nucleotides: TGTGCCAGCTCACCATTTACGACAGGGGATAACTATGGCTACACCTTC. This codes for CASSPFTTGDNYGYTF.

J is TRBJ1-4 and V is TRBV2; no definite D call. This CDR3 has 12 residues. The germline V gene encodes CDR1 SNHLY and CDR2 FYNNEI. V lost 7 bases to trimming and J lost 4 bases, with 7 bases between them. CDR3 DNA sequence: TGTGCCAGCACCCAGGTTAATGAAAAACTGTTTTTT. Translating gives CASTQVNEKLFF.

The genes are TRBV24-1 and TRBJ2-2; D not resolved. Germline CDR1 is KGHDR and CDR2 is SFDVKD. V dropped 5 bases and J dropped 0 bases, with 15 bases sitting between them. There are 17 residues in the CDR3. This chain's CDR3 is CATSGTGVLANTGELFF. The CDR3 nucleotides read TGTGCCACCAGTGGCACTGGAGTACTCGCGAACACCGGGGAGCTGTTTTTT.

The chain is built from TRBV12-3 or TRBV12-4 and TRBJ2-2; tentatively, D is TRBD2 (5 bases). CDR3 size: 13 residues. V was trimmed by 6 bases and J by 0 bases, leaving 5 bases between them. CDR3: CASRDSNTGELFF. The CDR3 coding sequence is TGTGCCAGCAGGGACTCGAACACCGGGGAGCTGTTTTTT.

The chain recombines TRBV29-1 with TRBJ1-2; 8 bases map to TRBD1. V lost 7 bases, J lost 6 bases, and 13 bases stayed unmatched. The germline gives CDR1 SQVTM, CDR2 ANQGSEA. The CDR3 has 14 residues. CDR3: CSGHDLTGGHGYTF. In DNA, the CDR3 is TGCAGCGGACACGACTTAACAGGGGGACATGGCTACACCTTC.

The V call is TRBV29-1, the J call TRBJ2-1, with TRBD2 as a possible D gene (5 bases). V shed 5 bases and J shed 0 bases, with 11 bases lying between them. CDR1 is SQVTM, CDR2 ANQGSEA, per germline. The CDR3 loop spans 14 amino acids. CDR3 sequence: CSVKSGSSYNEQFF. CDR3 coding DNA: TGCAGCGTTAAGAGCGGTAGCTCCTACAATGAGCAGTTCTTC.

Notes on this clone: A junction end diverges from the germline sequence, so it may reflect a read error. The J gene is TRBJ2-1, the V gene TRBV6-5; unclear D gene. CDR3 length: 14 residues. CDR1 and CDR2 (germline): MNHEY, SVGAGI. The CDR3 DNA is TGTGCCAGCAGTGACTCACGACTTGCCAATGAGCAGTTCTTC. Amino acids: CASSDSRLANEQFF.

The chain combines TRBV11-2 with TRBJ2-7; TRBD1 matches at 7 bases. J lost 4 bases, V lost 5 bases, and 2 bases had no gene match. Germline V gives CDR1 SGHAT, CDR2 FQNNGV. The CDR3 spans 12 residues. The CDR3 DNA reads as TGTGCCAGCAGCCGGGACAGTTACGAGCAGTACTTC. It codes for CASSRDSYEQYF.

This chain links TRBV5-1 with TRBJ1-2; D is ambiguous. The V gene lost 2 bases and the J gene lost 4 bases, with 12 bases spanning the gap. The CDR3 is made up of 14 amino acids. Germline values: CDR1 SGHRS, CDR2 YFSETQ. Written as DNA, the CDR3 is TGCGCCAGCAGCTTAACGGAGGTAACCTATGGCTACACCTTC. Translating gives CASSLTEVTYGYTF.

The genes are TRBV11-2 and TRBJ2-7; 7 bases map to TRBD1. After removal of 5 bases from V and 2 bases from J, the junction contained 6 bases not matched to a gene. This CDR3 comprises 14 residues. The germline V gene has CDR1 SGHAT and CDR2 FQNNGV. The CDR3 sequence: CASSTHRGAYEQYF. The CDR3 DNA follows: TGTGCCAGCAGCACCCACAGGGGCGCCTACGAGCAGTACTTC.

V gene TRBV5-1 combines with J gene TRBJ2-1, with D unresolved. There are 12 residues in the CDR3. Germline assignment: CDR1 SGHRS and CDR2 YFSETQ. V was trimmed by 6 bases and J by 12 bases, leaving 16 bases between them. CDR3 sequence: CASKISEGGQFF. CDR3 nucleotides: TGCGCCAGCAAGATATCCGAAGGCGGGCAGTTCTTC.

The V and J genes are TRBV19 and TRBJ1-6; D is uncertain. The length of the CDR3 is 13 residues. Trimming removed 5 bases at V and 8 bases at J, with 10 bases between. Germline V gene data show CDR1 as LNHDA and CDR2 as SQIVND (reference sequence). The chain's CDR3 is CASSSEVDSPLHF. Here the CDR3 DNA reads TGTGCCAGTAGTTCGGAGGTGGATTCACCCCTCCACTTT. Together with reference TRBV19 and TRBJ1-6, the CDR3 gives the full variable domain: DGGITQSPKYLFRKEGQNVTLSCEQNLNHDAMYWYRQDPGQGLRLIYYSQIVNDFQKGDIAEGYSVSREKKESFPLTVTSAQKNPTAFYLCASSSEVDSPLHFGNGTRLTVT.

V usage is TRBV24-1 and J usage is TRBJ2-3; weak D call: TRBD1 (6 bases). V was clipped by 7 bases and J by 8 bases, with 12 bases between them. The germline V gene has CDR1 KGHDR and CDR2 SFDVKD. The CDR3 spans 12 residues. The CDR3 sequence is CATSYDRSTQYF. DNA for the CDR3: TGTGCCACCAGCTATGACAGGAGTACGCAGTATTTT.

This chain connects TRBV5-5 to TRBJ2-2; 12 nucleotides match TRBD2. V trimming: 5 bases; J trimming: 5 bases; junction bases outside the gene matches: 7. The germline V gene encodes CDR1 SGHKS and CDR2 YYEKEE (reference sequence). This CDR3 contains 16 residues. The CDR3 is CASRSSGRASTGELFF. The CDR3 DNA reads TGTGCCAGCAGATCTAGCGGGAGGGCTAGTACCGGGGAGCTGTTTTTT. Filled out from reference TRBV5-5 and TRBJ2-2, the complete variable domain reads DAGVTQSPTHLIKTRGQQVTLRCSPISGHKSVSWYQQVLGQGPQFIFQYYEKEERGRGNFPDRFSARQFPNYSSELNVNALLLGDSALYLCASRSSGRASTGELFFGEGSRLTVL.

This clone was detected once. The V call is TRBV15, the J call TRBJ2-5, with 7 bases aligning to TRBD2. Trimming at V came to 2 bases and at J to 4 bases, leaving 1 base not matched to a gene. Germline CDR1 is LNHNV and CDR2 is YYDKDF (reference sequence). This CDR3 has 13 amino acids. CDR3 coding DNA: TGTGCCACCAGCAGAATAGCGGGAGAGACCCAGTACTTC. Translated: CATSRIAGETQYF.

The chain carries TRBV10-2 and TRBJ1-1; no definite D call. The CDR3 is 15 amino acids. Germline CDR1 is WSHSY and CDR2 is SAAADI. Trimming pared 3 bases from V and 3 bases from J, leaving 14 bases between. The CDR3: CASSDYGGKDTEAFF. For the CDR3, the DNA is TGCGCCAGCAGTGACTATGGAGGAAAGGACACTGAAGCTTTCTTT.

The rearrangement joins TRBV7-2 to TRBJ2-3; 7 nucleotides line up with TRBD2. Per the germline V gene, CDR1 is SGHTA and CDR2 is FQGNSA. V lost 5 bases, J lost 8 bases, and 13 bases stayed unmatched. The CDR3 runs to 15 residues. Here the CDR3 DNA reads TGTGCCAGCAGCCGCGCCTCTGGCGGGAGTGGTACGCAGTATTTT. Translation gives CASSRASGGSGTQYF.

The chain employs TRBV2 and TRBJ1-3, with 8 bases fitting TRBD1. This CDR3 comprises 15 residues. Germline V gives CDR1 SNHLY, CDR2 FYNNEI. V trimming: 6 bases; J trimming: 0 bases; junction bases outside the gene matches: 4. In DNA, the CDR3 is TGTGCCAGCAGAGCCGGGACAGGCTCTGGAAACACCATATATTTT. Translating it yields CASRAGTGSGNTIYF.

About this clone: Other DNA sequences in this sample translate to the same CDR3. This chain joins TRBV7-9 and TRBJ1-1, with 9 nucleotides matching TRBD1. The V segment lost 5 bases and the J segment 1 base; nucleotides outside the gene matches: 5. From germline, CDR1 is SEHNR and CDR2 FQNEAQ (reference sequence). CDR3 length: 15 amino acids. The CDR3, as DNA: TGTGCCAGCAGCCCCCGACAGGGGGGGAACACTGAAGCTTTCTTT. It translates to CASSPRQGGNTEAFF.

This clone was observed a single time. V is TRBV4-3 and J is TRBJ2-7, with TRBD1 as a possible D gene (6 bases). CDR1 and CDR2 from the germline V gene are LGHNA and YSLEER. V lost 1 base to trimming and J lost 6 bases, with 10 bases between them. CDR3 length: 13 residues. CDR3 DNA: TGCGCCAGCAGCCAAGGACAGGTGGGCGAGCAGTACGTC. It encodes CASSQGQVGEQYV.